These 21 T cell receptor beta chains share one sample of origin, sequenced in a study of regulatory T cells in long-lasting Graves disease. Arm-PCR of CDR3 regions and iRepertoire HTBI primers were used to build TCR beta libraries. TCRdb itself ran the multiplex PCR reads through MiXCR, one entry per CDR3 protein. The data show around 500,000 distinct CDR3 sequences, less than 25% seen once. Stated time point: persistent/refractory GD, antithyroid drugs over 5 years with positive TRAb. After RNA was extracted from PBMCs, the TCR library was made from it. The sequencing here drew on peripheral blood mononuclear cells (PBMCs), taken when the disease was refractory, from a patient treated with antithyroid drugs. These receptors all stem from a female donor with Graves disease.

This clonotype was seen many times. The V gene is TRBV19, the J gene TRBJ1-1, with D hard to call. This CDR3 is 17 amino acids long. Looked up from germline, CDR1 is LNHDA and CDR2 is SQIVND (reference sequence). The V gene lost 1 base and the J gene lost 1 base, with 16 bases spanning the gap. CDR3 sequence reads: CASSIGRAGQPNTEAFF. CDR3 bases: TGTGCCAGTAGTATAGGTCGGGCAGGCCAACCGAACACTGAAGCTTTCTTT.

This clonotype was counted a single time. The CDR3 DNA sequence: TGTGCCAGCAGCTTAGGGCGGATGAGCTCCTACAATGAGCAGTTCTTC. Protein product: CASSLGRMSSYNEQFF. V and J are TRBV13 and TRBJ2-1, with D unclear. Trimming removed 0 bases at V and 0 bases at J, with 9 bases between. Germline V lookup: CDR1 PRHDT, CDR2 FYEKMQ (reference sequence). The CDR3 spans 16 residues.

This clonotype has ten or more counts. The genes are TRBV10-3 and TRBJ2-7; a possible D gene is TRBD1 (5 bases). CDR3 size: 13 residues. Germline loops: CDR1 ENHRY, CDR2 SYGVKD. V was shortened by 7 bases and J by 2 bases, with 12 bases between the two germline ends. Here the CDR3 reads CAIKIQETYEQYF. CDR3 nucleotides: TGTGCCATCAAAATACAGGAGACCTACGAGCAGTACTTC.

This clonotype appeared a few times. The chain carries TRBV28 and TRBJ1-5, with D possibly TRBD1 on 6 matching bases. The CDR3 length is 16 residues. Germline-derived CDR1 and CDR2 are MDHEN and SYDVKM. V was pared by 4 bases and J by 2 bases, with 15 bases between. This chain's CDR3 is CASSSYSHRGNQPQHF. The CDR3 region has the DNA TGTGCCAGCAGTTCGTACTCCCACAGGGGCAATCAGCCCCAGCATTTT.

V and J are TRBV6-1 and TRBJ2-3, with 9 bases aligning to TRBD1. V was clipped by 4 bases and J by 2 bases; unmatched bases: 7. The CDR3 has 16 residues. Germline CDR1 and CDR2: MNHNS and SASEGT. As DNA, the CDR3 is TGTGCCAGCAGTGGCCCGGGACAGGGATACACAGATACGCAGTATTTT. Amino acids: CASSGPGQGYTDTQYF.

This clonotype was observed at least ten times. This chain connects TRBV20-1 to TRBJ2-5; possible D gene TRBD2, 6 bases. Trimming took off 5 bases at V and 3 bases at J, with 7 bases between the two ends. Germline assignment: CDR1 DFQATT and CDR2 SNEGSKA (reference sequence). This CDR3 spans 11 amino acids. The CDR3 loop is CSAGGEETQYF. Written as DNA, the CDR3 is TGCAGTGCTGGAGGGGAAGAGACCCAGTACTTC.

The table lists this clonotype with many counts. The chain has TRBV7-9 and TRBJ2-1, with TRBD2 identical over 9 bases. The J segment lost 7 bases and the V segment lost 5 bases, leaving 21 bases of the junction unmatched. In germline, CDR1 is SEHNR, CDR2 FQNEAQ (reference sequence). CDR3 length: 19 amino acids. The CDR3 nucleotides read TGTGCCAGCAGCGTTAGGAAGAGGTCTGGCGGGAGGGCCGGGAATGAGCAGTTCTTC. It specifies CASSVRKRSGGRAGNEQFF.

A remark on this clonotype: A read error may be the cause here, since a much bigger clone is one base away. The rearrangement links TRBV24-1 to TRBJ2-2; 7 nucleotides align to TRBD2. V trimming: 0 bases; J trimming: 6 bases; junction bases outside the gene matches: 6. The CDR3 is 16 residues long. Germline assignment: CDR1 KGHDR and CDR2 SFDVKD. The chain's CDR3 is CATSDLRQGGAGELFF. The CDR3 DNA is TGTGCCACCAGTGATTTGCGGCAGGGAGGGGCCGGGGAGCTGTTTTTT.

The chain joins TRBV7-9 to TRBJ2-7; the D gene is possibly TRBD1 (6 bases). The CDR3 consists of 13 residues. From germline, CDR1 is SEHNR and CDR2 FQNEAQ (reference sequence). V dropped 5 bases and J dropped 6 bases, with 14 bases sitting between them. CDR3 region: CASSPRDTFEQYF. CDR3 bases: TGTGCCAGCAGCCCCCGGGACACTTTCGAGCAGTACTTC.

This clonotype has only a few counts. The chain uses TRBV7-9 and TRBJ2-2; D is unresolved. The CDR3 length is 15 residues. From germline, CDR1 is SEHNR and CDR2 FQNEAQ (reference sequence). Deletions cut 2 bases from V and 7 bases from J, with 14 bases between. In DNA, the CDR3 is TGTGCCAGCAGCTTACTCCTCCCGACGAGCGGGGAGCTGTTTTTT. It translates to CASSLLLPTSGELFF.

This clonotype was recorded many times. The J gene is TRBJ1-6, the V gene TRBV19; D ambiguous. Germline CDR1 LNHDA, CDR2 SQIVND (reference sequence). With 3 bases removed from V and 11 bases from J, the gap between germline ends came to 11 bases. This CDR3 is 13 amino acids long. CDR3 loop: CASSIDGEAPLHF. DNA of the CDR3: TGTGCCAGTAGTATCGACGGAGAGGCACCCCTCCACTTT.

This clonotype was detected many times. At one of its ends the junction is not consistent with the germline gene, which may arise from a read error. This sequence joins TRBV2 and TRBJ2-7, with 8 bases fitting TRBD1. The CDR3 is 14 residues long. Germline CDR1 reads SNHLY; CDR2 reads FYNNEI. The CDR3 bases are TGTGCCAGCATGCTATCCCGGGACAGGCCCCCCCCGGACTTC. This gives the protein CASMLSRDRPPPDF.

The chain employs TRBV27 and TRBJ1-5, with a weak D call TRBD1 (6 bases). CDR1 is MNHEY and CDR2 is SMNVEV in the germline V gene (reference sequence). The CDR3 loop spans 14 amino acids. Trimming pared 2 bases from V and 13 bases from J, leaving 18 bases between. The CDR3 nucleotides are TGTGCCAGCAGTTTAAGGGGAAAGGGGGGCTCACAGCATTTT. Its protein product is CASSLRGKGGSQHF.

At least ten counts were recorded for this clonotype. V usage is TRBV2 and J usage is TRBJ2-4; D might be TRBD2 (5 bases). The V end lost 4 bases, the J end lost 6 bases, and 13 bases lay between the germline ends. CDR3 length: 14 amino acids. Germline V gene lookup returns CDR1 SNHLY and CDR2 FYNNEI. CDR3 in amino acids: CASSVGLTSNIQYF. CDR3 coding DNA: TGTGCCAGCAGTGTAGGACTTACCTCAAACATTCAGTACTTC. Based on the CDR3 plus reference TRBV2 and TRBJ2-4, the full variable domain is EPEVTQTPSHQVTQMGQEVILRCVPISNHLYFYWYRQILGQKVEFLVSFYNNEISEKSEIFDDQFSVERPDGSNFTLKIRSTKLEDSAMYFCASSVGLTSNIQYFGAGTRLSVL.

The V gene is TRBV10-3, the J gene TRBJ1-6, with unresolved D. The CDR3 loop spans 13 amino acids. Germline loops: CDR1 ENHRY, CDR2 SYGVKD. Trimming shortened V by 2 bases and J by 16 bases, and 15 bases separated the two germline ends. This CDR3 reads CAISELLSDELHF. CDR3 sequence (DNA): TGTGCCATCAGTGAGCTCTTATCGGACGAGCTCCACTTT.

This clonotype was observed a few times. This chain joins TRBV19 and TRBJ2-7; D may correspond to TRBD1 or TRBD2 (7 bases each). The V gene's germline CDR1 is LNHDA and CDR2 SQIVND (reference sequence). The V end was cut by 9 bases, the J end by 5 bases, with 20 bases between. This CDR3 has 14 amino acids. The CDR3 DNA reads as TGTGCCAGCCGATGGACAGGAGGGGGGGACGAGCAGTACTTC. Protein: CASRWTGGGDEQYF.

CDR3 DNA sequence: TGCAGCGTCCTCGGAGAGAATCAGGGACCCTCTGGAAACACCATATATTTT. It codes for CSVLGENQGPSGNTIYF. This chain links TRBV29-1 with TRBJ1-3, with D maybe TRBD1 (5 bases). CDR1 is SQVTM, CDR2 ANQGSEA, per germline. V lost 6 bases to trimming and J lost 0 bases, with 21 bases between them. The CDR3 has 17 amino acids.

This clonotype turned up a few times. V is TRBV9 and J is TRBJ2-5; 8 bases are shared with TRBD2. V was clipped by 2 bases and J by 9 bases; unmatched bases: 12. This CDR3 contains 15 residues. Germline V gives CDR1 SGDLS, CDR2 YYNGEE. CDR3 region: CASSVQGASGSPQYF. CDR3 sequence (DNA): TGTGCCAGCAGCGTTCAGGGTGCTAGCGGGTCCCCCCAGTACTTC.

The CDR3 coding sequence is TGTGCCATCAGTGAGTTAAGCCCGGGGGGTAATGAGCAGTTCTTC. Translated, it gives CAISELSPGGNEQFF. The V call is TRBV10-3, the J call TRBJ2-1; 7 bases align to TRBD2. In germline, CDR1 is ENHRY, CDR2 SYGVKD. The V gene end was trimmed by 1 base and the J gene end by 7 bases; junction bases not matched to a gene: 7. There are 15 residues in the CDR3.

This clonotype has a handful of counts. The chain uses TRBV7-6 and TRBJ2-3; TRBD2 aligns across 7 bases. This CDR3 has 15 amino acids. Germline V gives CDR1 SGHVS, CDR2 FNYEAQ. Losses at the gene ends were 0 bases for V and 6 bases for J; bases not matched to a gene: 6. CDR3 region: CASSLAVTGRDTQYF. The CDR3 bases are TGTGCCAGCAGCTTAGCGGTCACCGGGAGGGATACGCAGTATTTT.

Ten or more counts support this clonotype. The chain links TRBV7-2 to TRBJ2-2, with D possibly matching TRBD2 (6 bases). With 5 bases removed from V and 5 bases from J, the gap between germline ends came to 9 bases. The germline V gene has CDR1 SGHTA and CDR2 FQGNSA. This CDR3 region has 13 residues. The CDR3, as DNA: TGTGCCAGCAGCAATCGGGGGACCGGGGAGCTGTTTTTT. This gives the protein CASSNRGTGELFF.